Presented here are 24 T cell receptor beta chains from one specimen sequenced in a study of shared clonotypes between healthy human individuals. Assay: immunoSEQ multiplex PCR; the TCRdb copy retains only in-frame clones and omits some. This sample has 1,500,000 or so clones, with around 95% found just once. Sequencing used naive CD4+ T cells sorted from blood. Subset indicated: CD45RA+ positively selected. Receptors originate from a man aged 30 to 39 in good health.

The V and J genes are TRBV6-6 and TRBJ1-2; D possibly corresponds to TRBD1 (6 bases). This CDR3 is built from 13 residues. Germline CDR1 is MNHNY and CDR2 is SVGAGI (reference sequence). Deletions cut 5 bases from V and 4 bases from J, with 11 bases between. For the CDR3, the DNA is TGTGCCAGCAGTAACCCGGACAGCTATGGCTACACCTTC. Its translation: CASSNPDSYGYTF.

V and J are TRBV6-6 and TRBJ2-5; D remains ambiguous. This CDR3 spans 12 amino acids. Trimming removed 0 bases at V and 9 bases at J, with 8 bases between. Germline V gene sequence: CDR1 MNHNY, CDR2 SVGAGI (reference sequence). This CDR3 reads CASSYSILAQYF. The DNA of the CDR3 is TGTGCCAGCAGTTACTCGATATTGGCCCAGTACTTC.

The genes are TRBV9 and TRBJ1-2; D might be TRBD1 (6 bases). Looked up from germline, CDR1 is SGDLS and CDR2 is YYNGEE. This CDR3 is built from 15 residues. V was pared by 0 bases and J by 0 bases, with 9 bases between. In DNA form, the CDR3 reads TGTGCCAGCAGCGTAGGTGGACAGTCTAACTATGGCTACACCTTC. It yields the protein CASSVGGQSNYGYTF.

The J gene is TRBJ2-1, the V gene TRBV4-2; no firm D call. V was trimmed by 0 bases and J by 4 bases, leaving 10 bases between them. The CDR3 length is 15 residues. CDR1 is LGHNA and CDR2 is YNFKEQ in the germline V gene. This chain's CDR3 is CASSQEETTYNEQFF. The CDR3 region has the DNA TGTGCCAGCAGCCAAGAGGAAACTACTTACAATGAGCAGTTCTTC.

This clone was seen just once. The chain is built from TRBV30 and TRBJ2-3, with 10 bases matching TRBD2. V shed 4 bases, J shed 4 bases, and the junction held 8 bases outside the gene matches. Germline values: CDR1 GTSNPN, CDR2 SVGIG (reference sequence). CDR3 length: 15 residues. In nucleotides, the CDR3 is TGTGCCTGGACTAGCGGGAGTTTTTCGGCAGATACGCAGTATTTT. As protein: CAWTSGSFSADTQYF.

The CDR3 bases are TGTGCCAGCAGCCTGACTAGCGGGAGGGCCAATGAGCAGTTCTTC. It yields the protein CASSLTSGRANEQFF. The chain combines TRBV7-2 with TRBJ2-1, with 14 bases lining up with TRBD2. Trimming at V came to 5 bases and at J to 6 bases, leaving 3 bases not matched to a gene. Germline CDR1 SGHTA, CDR2 FQGNSA. The CDR3 is 15 residues long.

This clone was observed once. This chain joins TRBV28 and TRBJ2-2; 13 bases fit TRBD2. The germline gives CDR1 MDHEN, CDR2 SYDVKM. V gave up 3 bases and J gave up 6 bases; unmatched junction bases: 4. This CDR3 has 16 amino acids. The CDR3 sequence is CASSFWTSGRSGELFF. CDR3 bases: TGTGCCAGCAGTTTCTGGACTAGCGGGAGATCCGGGGAGCTGTTTTTT.

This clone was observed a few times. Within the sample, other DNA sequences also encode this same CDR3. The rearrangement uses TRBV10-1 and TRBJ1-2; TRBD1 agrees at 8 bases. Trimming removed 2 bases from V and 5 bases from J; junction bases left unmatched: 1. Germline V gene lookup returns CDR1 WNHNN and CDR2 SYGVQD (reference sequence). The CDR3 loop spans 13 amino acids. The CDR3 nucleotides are TGCGCCAGCAGTGAGACAGGGGGGTATGGCTACACCTTC. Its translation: CASSETGGYGYTF.

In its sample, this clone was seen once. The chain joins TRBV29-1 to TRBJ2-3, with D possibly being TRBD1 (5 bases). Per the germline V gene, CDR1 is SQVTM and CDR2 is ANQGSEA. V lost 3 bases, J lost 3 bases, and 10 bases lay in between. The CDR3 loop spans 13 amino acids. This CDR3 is CSVEPQGTDTQYF. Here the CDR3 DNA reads TGCAGCGTTGAGCCCCAGGGAACAGATACGCAGTATTTT.

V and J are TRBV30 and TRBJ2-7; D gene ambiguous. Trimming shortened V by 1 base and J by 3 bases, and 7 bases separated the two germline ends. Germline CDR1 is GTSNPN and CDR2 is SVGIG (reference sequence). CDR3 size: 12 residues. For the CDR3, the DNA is TGTGCCTGGAGTGGTGGCGTCTACGAGCAGTACTTC. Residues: CAWSGGVYEQYF.

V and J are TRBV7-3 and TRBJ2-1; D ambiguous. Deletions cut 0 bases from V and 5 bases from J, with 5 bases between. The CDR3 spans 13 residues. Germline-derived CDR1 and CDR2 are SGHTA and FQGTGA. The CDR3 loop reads CASSLTDDNEQFF. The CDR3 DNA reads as TGTGCCAGCAGCTTAACGGATGACAATGAGCAGTTCTTC.

The CDR3 bases are TGTGCCAGCAGCTTAGAGGCGGGAGCTCTATACGAGCAGTACTTC. Encoded protein: CASSLEAGALYEQYF. The V and J genes are TRBV11-2 and TRBJ2-7; 7 nucleotides agree with TRBD2. The CDR3 loop spans 15 amino acids. Per the germline V gene, CDR1 is SGHAT and CDR2 is FQNNGV. J lost 4 bases, V lost 0 bases, and 6 bases had no gene match.

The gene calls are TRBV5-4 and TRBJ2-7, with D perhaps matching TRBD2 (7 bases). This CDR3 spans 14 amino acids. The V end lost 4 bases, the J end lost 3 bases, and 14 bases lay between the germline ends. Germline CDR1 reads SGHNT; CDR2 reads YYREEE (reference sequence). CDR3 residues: CASSPGGRGYEQYF. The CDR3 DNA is TGTGCCAGCAGCCCGGGGGGCAGGGGCTACGAGCAGTACTTC.

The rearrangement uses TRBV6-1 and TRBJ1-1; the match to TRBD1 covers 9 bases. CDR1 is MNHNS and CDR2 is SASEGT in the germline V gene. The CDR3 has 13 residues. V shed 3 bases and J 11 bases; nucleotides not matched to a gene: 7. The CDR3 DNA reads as TGTGCCAGCAGTGATTGGGACAGGGCTGCGGCTTTCTTT. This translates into CASSDWDRAAAFF.

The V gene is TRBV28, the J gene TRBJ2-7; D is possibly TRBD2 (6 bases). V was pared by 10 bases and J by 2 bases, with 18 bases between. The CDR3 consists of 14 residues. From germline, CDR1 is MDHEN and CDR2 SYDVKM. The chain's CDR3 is CATNSPSAPYEQYF. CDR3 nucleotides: TGTGCCACCAACTCCCCTAGCGCACCCTACGAGCAGTACTTC.

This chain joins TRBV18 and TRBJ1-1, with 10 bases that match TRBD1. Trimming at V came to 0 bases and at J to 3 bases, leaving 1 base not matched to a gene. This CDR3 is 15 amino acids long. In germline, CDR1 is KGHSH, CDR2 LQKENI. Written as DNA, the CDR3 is TGTGCCAGCTCACCACCGGACAGGGGGTACACTGAAGCTTTCTTT. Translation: CASSPPDRGYTEAFF.

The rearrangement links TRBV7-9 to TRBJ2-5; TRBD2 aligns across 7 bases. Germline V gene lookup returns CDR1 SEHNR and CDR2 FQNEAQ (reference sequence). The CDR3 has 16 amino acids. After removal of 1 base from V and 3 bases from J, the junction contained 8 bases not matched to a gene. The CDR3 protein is CASSLEGGRAEETQYF. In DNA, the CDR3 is TGTGCCAGCAGCTTAGAGGGCGGGAGAGCTGAAGAGACCCAGTACTTC.

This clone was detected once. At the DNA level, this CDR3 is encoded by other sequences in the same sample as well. CDR3 in amino acids: CASSSLSYEQYF. DNA for the CDR3: TGTGCCAGCAGTAGTCTATCCTACGAGCAGTACTTC. The chain combines TRBV2 with TRBJ2-7; D remains unclear. Germline assignment: CDR1 SNHLY and CDR2 FYNNEI. The CDR3 sequence is 12 residues long. The V end was cut by 5 bases, the J end by 1 base, with 6 bases between.

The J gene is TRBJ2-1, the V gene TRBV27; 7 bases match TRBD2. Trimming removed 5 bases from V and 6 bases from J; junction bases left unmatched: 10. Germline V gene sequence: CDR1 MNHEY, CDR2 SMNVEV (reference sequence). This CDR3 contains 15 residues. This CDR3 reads CASSDGRNRFNEQFF. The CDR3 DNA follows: TGTGCCAGCAGTGACGGGAGGAACAGGTTCAATGAGCAGTTCTTC.

CDR3 coding DNA: TGTGCCAGCAGCGTAGCTACGCGGCTAGGGAATGAGCAGTTCTTC. This sequence encodes CASSVATRLGNEQFF. This rearrangement joins TRBV9 to TRBJ2-1; no definite D call. Germline CDR1 and CDR2: SGDLS and YYNGEE. The CDR3 loop spans 15 amino acids. V lost 0 bases to trimming and J lost 7 bases, with 14 bases between them.

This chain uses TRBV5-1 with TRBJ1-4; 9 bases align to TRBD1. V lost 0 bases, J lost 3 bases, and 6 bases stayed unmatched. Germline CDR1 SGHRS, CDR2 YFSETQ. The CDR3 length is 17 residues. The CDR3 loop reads CASSLGDRVGANEKLFF. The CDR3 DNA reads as TGCGCCAGCAGCTTGGGGGACAGGGTCGGGGCTAATGAAAAACTGTTTTTT. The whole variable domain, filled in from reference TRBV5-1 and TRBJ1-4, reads KAGVTQTPRYLIKTRGQQVTLSCSPISGHRSVSWYQQTPGQGLQFLFEYFSETQRNKGNFPGRFSGRQFSNSRSEMNVSTLELGDSALYLCASSLGDRVGANEKLFFGSGTQLSVL.

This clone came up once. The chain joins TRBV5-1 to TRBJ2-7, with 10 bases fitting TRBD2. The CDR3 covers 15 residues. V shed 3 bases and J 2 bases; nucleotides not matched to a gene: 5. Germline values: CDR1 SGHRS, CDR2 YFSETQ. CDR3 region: CASSSASGSPYEQYF. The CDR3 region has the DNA TGCGCCAGCAGCTCCGCTAGCGGGAGCCCCTACGAGCAGTACTTC.

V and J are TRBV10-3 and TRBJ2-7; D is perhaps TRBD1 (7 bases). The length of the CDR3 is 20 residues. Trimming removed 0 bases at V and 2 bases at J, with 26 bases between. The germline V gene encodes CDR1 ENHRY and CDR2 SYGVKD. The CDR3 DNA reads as TGTGCCATCAGTGAGTCGAGCGGAAGGGTTTCGGCAGGGGGGACCTACGAGCAGTACTTC. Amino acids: CAISESSGRVSAGGTYEQYF.

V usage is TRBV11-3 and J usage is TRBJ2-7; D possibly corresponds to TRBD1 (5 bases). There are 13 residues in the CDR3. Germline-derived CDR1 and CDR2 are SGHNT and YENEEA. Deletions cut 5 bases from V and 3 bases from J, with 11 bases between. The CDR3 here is CASSPDINYEQYF. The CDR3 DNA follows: TGTGCCAGCAGCCCGGACATAAACTACGAGCAGTACTTC.